The clone carrying this T cell receptor beta chain was counted many times. Its antigen is as yet unknown. MiXCR, applied by TCRdb to the PCR reads, yields one record per CDR3 protein. The sample shows some 590,000 distinct CDR3 sequences, roughly 23% of them seen only once. Naive CD8 T cells, phenotype CD8+CD4-CCR7+CD45RA+, were sorted. The CDR3 runs 18 residues. Germline lookup yields CDR1 SGHVS and CDR2 FQNEAQ. The junction had 15 bases not matched to a gene; V was cut back by 4 bases and J by 3 bases. The data originate from a study of molecular identifiers for immune sequencing clone quantification. Findings of the study overall: Reportedly, one cell's Jurkat TCR RNA was detected within 1,100,000 naive CD8 cells.

The sample taken for sequencing was naive CD8+ T cells from blood, with Jurkat cell RNA spiked in. The subset denotes: FACS-sorted CD8+CD4-CCR7+CD45RA+ naive T cells. The receptor was isolated from a human donor in good health. Some libraries in this study had Jurkat cell RNA spiked in. The chain uses TRBV7-8 and TRBJ1-1; 9 nucleotides align to TRBD1. CDR3 DNA sequence: TGTGCCAGCAGCTCCCTTGGGGACACAGGGGGCGCTTACACTGAAGCTTTCTTT. Its translation is CASSSLGDTGGAYTEAFF.